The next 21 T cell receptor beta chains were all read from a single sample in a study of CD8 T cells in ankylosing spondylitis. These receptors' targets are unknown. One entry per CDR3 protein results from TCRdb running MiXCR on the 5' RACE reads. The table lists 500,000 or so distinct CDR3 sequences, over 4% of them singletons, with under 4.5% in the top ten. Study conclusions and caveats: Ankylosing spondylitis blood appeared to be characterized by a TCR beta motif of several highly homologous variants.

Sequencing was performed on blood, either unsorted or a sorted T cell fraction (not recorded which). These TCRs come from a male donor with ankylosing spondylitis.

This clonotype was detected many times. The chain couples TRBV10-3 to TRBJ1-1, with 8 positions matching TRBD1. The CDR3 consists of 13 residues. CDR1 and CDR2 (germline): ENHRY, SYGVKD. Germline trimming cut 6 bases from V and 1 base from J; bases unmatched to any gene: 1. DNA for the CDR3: TGTGCCATCAGAGGACAGGGGAACACTGAAGCTTTCTTT. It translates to CAIRGQGNTEAFF.

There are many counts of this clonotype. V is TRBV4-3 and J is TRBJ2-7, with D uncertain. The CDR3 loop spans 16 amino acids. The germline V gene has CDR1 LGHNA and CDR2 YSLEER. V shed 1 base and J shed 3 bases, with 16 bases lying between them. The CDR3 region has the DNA TGCGCCAGCAGCCAAGCTGGCCACTCGTCCAACTACGAGCAGTACTTC. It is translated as CASSQAGHSSNYEQYF.

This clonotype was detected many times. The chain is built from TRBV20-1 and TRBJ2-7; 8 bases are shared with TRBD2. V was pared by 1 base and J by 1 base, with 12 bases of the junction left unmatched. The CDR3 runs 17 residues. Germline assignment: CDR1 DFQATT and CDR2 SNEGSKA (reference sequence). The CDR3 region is CSARASTTSGDSYEQYF. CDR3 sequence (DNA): TGCAGTGCTAGAGCCTCGACCACTAGCGGAGATTCCTACGAGCAGTACTTC.

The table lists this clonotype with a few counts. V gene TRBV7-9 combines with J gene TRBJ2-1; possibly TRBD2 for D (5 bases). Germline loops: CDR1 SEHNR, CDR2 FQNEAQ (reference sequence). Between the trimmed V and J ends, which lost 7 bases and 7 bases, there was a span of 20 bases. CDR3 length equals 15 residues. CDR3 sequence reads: CASTSSRGPGNEQFF. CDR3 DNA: TGTGCCAGCACCTCTTCTCGAGGGCCGGGTAATGAGCAGTTCTTC.

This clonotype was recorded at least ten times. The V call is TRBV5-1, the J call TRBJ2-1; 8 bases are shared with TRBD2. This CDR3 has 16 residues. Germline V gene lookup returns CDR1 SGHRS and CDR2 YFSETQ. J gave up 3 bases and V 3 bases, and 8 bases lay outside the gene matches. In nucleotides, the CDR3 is TGCGCCAGCAGCTCCGCCGGGGGGGCCTTCTACAATGAGCAGTTCTTC. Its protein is CASSSAGGAFYNEQFF.

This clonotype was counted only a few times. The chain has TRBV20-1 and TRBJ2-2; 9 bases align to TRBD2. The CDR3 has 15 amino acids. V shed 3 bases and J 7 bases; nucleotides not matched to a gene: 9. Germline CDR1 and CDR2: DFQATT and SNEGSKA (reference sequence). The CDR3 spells CSASKREDWGGELFF. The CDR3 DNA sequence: TGCAGTGCTAGCAAGCGGGAGGACTGGGGCGGGGAGCTGTTTTTT.

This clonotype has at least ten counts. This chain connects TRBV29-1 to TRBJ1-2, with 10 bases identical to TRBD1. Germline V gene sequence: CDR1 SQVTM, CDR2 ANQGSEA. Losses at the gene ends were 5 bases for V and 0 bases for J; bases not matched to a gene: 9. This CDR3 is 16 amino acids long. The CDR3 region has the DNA TGCAGCGTTCGGACAGGGGGTCCCCTAGCTAACTATGGCTACACCTTC. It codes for CSVRTGGPLANYGYTF. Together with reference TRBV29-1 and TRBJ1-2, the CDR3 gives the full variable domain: SAVISQKPSRDICQRGTSLTIQCQVDSQVTMMFWYRQQPGQSLTLIATANQGSEATYESGFVIDKFPISRPNLTFSTLTVSNMSPEDSSIYLCSVRTGGPLANYGYTFGSGTRLTVV.

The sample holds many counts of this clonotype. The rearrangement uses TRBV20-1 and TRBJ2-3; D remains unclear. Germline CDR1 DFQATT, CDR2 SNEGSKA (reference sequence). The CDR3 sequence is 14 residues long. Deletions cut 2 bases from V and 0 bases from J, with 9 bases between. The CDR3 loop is CSARTHLSTDTQYF. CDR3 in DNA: TGCAGTGCTAGAACCCACCTTAGCACAGATACGCAGTATTTT.

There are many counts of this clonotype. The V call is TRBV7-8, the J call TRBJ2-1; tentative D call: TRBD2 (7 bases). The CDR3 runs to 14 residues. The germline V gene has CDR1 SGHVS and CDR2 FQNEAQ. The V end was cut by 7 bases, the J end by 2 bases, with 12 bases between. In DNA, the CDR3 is TGTGCCAGCACCTGGGGGGGCGCCTACAATGAGCAGTTCTTC. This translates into CASTWGGAYNEQFF. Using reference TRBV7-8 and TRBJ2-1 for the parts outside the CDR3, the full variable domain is GAGVSQSPRYKVAKRGQDVALRCDPISGHVSLFWYQQALGQGPEFLTYFQNEAQLDKSGLPSDRFFAERPEGSVSTLKIQRTQQEDSAVYLCASTWGGAYNEQFFGPGTRLTVL.

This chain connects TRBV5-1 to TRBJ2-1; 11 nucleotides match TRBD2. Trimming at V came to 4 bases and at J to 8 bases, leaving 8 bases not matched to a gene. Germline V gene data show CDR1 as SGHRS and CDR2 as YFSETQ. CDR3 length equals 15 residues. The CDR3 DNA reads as TGCGCCAGCAGCCGGTGGCTAGCGGGAGGCGATGAGCAGTTCTTC. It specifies CASSRWLAGGDEQFF.

The CDR3, as DNA: TGCGCCAGCAGCTTGGCCCCTCAACCGGGCAACATTCAGTACTTC. Translated: CASSLAPQPGNIQYF. The chain recombines TRBV5-1 with TRBJ2-4; D is unclear. V lost 0 bases, J lost 7 bases, and 14 bases lay in between. Germline CDR1 is SGHRS and CDR2 is YFSETQ. CDR3 size: 15 residues.

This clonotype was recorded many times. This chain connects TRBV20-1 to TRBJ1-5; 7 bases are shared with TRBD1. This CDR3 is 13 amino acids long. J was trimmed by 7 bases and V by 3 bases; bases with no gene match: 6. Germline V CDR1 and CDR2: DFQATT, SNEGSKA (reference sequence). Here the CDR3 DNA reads TGCAGTGCTAGGACAGGGATATACCAGCCCCAGCATTTT. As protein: CSARTGIYQPQHF.

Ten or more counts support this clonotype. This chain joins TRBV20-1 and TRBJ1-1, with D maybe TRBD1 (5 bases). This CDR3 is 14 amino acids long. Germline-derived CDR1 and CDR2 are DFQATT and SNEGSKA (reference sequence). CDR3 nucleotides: TGCAGGGCACGGGCACACGGGGCGAACACTGAAGCTTTCTTT. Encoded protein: CRARAHGANTEAFF.

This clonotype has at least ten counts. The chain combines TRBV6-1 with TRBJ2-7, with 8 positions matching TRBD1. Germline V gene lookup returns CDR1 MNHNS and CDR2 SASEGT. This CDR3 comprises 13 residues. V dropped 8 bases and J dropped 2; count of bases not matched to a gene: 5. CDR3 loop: CASLGQGAYEQYF. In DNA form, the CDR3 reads TGTGCCAGCCTAGGACAGGGCGCCTACGAGCAGTACTTC.

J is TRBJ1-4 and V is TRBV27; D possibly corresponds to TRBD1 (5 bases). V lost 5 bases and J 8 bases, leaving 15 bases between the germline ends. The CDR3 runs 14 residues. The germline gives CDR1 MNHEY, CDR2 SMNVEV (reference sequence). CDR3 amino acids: CASSLTAGGEKLFF. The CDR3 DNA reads TGTGCCAGCAGTCTGACAGCCGGGGGGGAAAAACTGTTTTTT.

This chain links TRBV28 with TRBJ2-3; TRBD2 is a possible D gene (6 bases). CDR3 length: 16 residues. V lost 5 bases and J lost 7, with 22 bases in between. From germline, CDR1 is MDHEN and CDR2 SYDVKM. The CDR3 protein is CASSPRGGWDWYTQYF. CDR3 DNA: TGTGCCAGCAGTCCCCGAGGAGGGTGGGATTGGTATACGCAGTATTTT.

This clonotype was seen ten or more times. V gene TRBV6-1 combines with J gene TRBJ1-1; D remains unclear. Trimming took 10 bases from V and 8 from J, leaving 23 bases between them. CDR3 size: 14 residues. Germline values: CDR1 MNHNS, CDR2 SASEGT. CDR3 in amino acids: CATRRIGGRIEAFF. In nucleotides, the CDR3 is TGTGCCACTCGGAGGATTGGTGGGCGAATCGAAGCTTTCTTT.

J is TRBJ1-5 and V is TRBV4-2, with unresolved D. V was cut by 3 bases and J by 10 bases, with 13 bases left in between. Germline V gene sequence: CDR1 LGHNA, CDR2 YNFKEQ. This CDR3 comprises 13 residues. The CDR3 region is CASSHGLLCPQHF. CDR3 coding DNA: TGTGCCAGCAGCCACGGGCTCCTCTGCCCCCAGCATTTT.

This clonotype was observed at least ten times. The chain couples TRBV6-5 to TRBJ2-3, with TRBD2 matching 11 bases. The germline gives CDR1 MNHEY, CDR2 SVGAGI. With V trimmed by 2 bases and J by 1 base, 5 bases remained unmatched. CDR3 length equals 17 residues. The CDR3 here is CASSYPNSGGGTDTQYF. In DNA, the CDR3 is TGTGCCAGCAGTTACCCAAATAGCGGGGGGGGCACAGATACGCAGTATTTT.

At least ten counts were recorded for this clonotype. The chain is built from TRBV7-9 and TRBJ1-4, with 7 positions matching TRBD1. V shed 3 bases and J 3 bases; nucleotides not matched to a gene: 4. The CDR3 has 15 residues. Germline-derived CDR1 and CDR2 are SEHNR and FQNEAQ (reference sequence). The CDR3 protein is CASSFPTGANEKLFF. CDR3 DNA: TGTGCCAGCAGCTTTCCCACAGGGGCTAATGAAAAACTGTTTTTT.

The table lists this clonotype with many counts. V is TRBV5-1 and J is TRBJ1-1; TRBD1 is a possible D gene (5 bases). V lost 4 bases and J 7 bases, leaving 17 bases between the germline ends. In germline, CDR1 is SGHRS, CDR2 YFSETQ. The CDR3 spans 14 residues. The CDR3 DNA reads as TGCGCCAGCAGCCTTAGGGGAGGGGTGATTGAAGCTTTCTTT. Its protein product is CASSLRGGVIEAFF.